This T cell receptor (beta chain) was documented in a study of CD8 T cells in ankylosing spondylitis listed by TCRdb under 2017. General notes on the study: The study set out to find disease-linked TCR variants by profiling T cell receptor beta repertoires in ankylosing spondylitis patients and healthy donors. The whole study cohort included 85 to 120 healthy donors and some 27 ankylosing spondylitis patients. Samples of peripheral blood were taken, and for ankylosing spondylitis patients, synovial fluid was collected as well. The paper's findings and limits, for the study overall: Some motif variants had previously been reported in the synovial fluid and blood of reactive arthritis patients, which suggests shared mechanisms of disease initiation. Blood from ankylosing spondylitis patients appeared to be characterized by a TCR beta motif made up of eight highly homologous amino acid variants. The disease-linked clones had a CD8+ phenotype and were found at relatively low frequencies in peripheral blood. According to the report, matched synovial fluid samples from ankylosing spondylitis patients were significantly enriched for the disease-linked clones.

A remark on this clonotype: There is no known antigen for this receptor. Per-base qualities were not stored, and no clone one base away is much larger.

The CDR3 contains 16 residues, cysteine and phenylalanine counted. Of all the DNA, just the CDR3 is kept, 48 bases in frame from base 1. CDR1 and CDR2 (SGHKS, YYEKEE) derive from the germline V gene (reference sequence). Germline trimming: 5 bases from V, 3 bases from J; junction bases outside gene matches: 10. Sequencing was carried out with an Illumina MiSeq. Quantitative 5'-RACE with molecular barcodes was the method used to prepare the TCR beta libraries. In the paper's pipeline: A new computational method, built on a probabilistic model of VDJ rearrangement, was used to identify disease-linked TCR variants. In-frame beta chains were kept once TCRdb had trimmed the public reads at Q25 with fastp and called clones with MiXCR. Each entry is one CDR3 protein sequence, shown with its most common DNA and genes. TCRdb's processing, not the authors', yielded these V and J calls. For this sample the table gives 35,000 to 40,000 distinct CDR3 sequences, of which 16% were detected only once. The ten largest clones represent approximately 43% of the sample.

Sequenced material: blood. The source is a male donor with ankylosing spondylitis or in good health (not recorded which). The chain is assembled from TRBV5-5 and TRBJ2-5; 10 nucleotides in the junction match TRBD2. For the CDR3, the sequence is CASRLDFLAGEETQYF. The DNA sequence is TGTGCCAGCAGACTAGATTTTCTAGCGGGAGAAGAGACCCAGTACTTC.